Listed below are T cell receptor beta chains from one sample, sequenced in a study of blood T cell repertoires in COVID-19. Produced via immunoSEQ multiplex PCR; TCRdb's table is partial and in-frame only. The top ten clones hold 7.2% of a sample with some 150,000 clones, around 83% of them seen once. The sample was peripheral blood. The receptors were gathered from a woman in her fifties or sixties in a cohort sampled during active or convalescent COVID-19. Both conserved end residues are part of each CDR3. A D gene is named only where the DNA matches it firmly. Size tells how often a clone was seen (once, few, many) or the class of an expanded clone, and some rows leave it out.

abundance: NA
d_gene: TRBD2
j_gene: TRBJ2-7
v_gene: TRBV9
CDR3nt: TGTGCCAGCAGCGTAGGAGGGACTAGAACCTACGAGCAGTACTTC
CDR3aa: CASSVGGTRTYEQYF

abundance: NA
d_gene: TRBD1
j_gene: TRBJ1-5
v_gene: TRBV7-2
CDR3nt: TGTGCCAGCAGCGTAAGACAGGGAGATCAGCCCCAGCATTTT
CDR3aa: CASSVRQGDQPQHF

abundance: NA
d_gene: TRBD2
j_gene: TRBJ2-1
v_gene: TRBV29-1
CDR3nt: TGCAGCGTTGAAATACTAGCGGGGGGCCGAGGTGAGCAGTTCTTC
CDR3aa: CSVEILAGGRGEQFF

abundance: NA
d_gene: NA
j_gene: TRBJ1-5
v_gene: TRBV5-5
CDR3nt: TGTGCCAGCAGCGTAGAGTCGGTTAGCAATCAGCCCCAGCATTTT
CDR3aa: CASSVESVSNQPQHF

abundance: NA
d_gene: NA
j_gene: TRBJ2-7
v_gene: TRBV18
CDR3nt: TGTGCCAGCTCACGGGCGGCCGGGACCTACGAGCAGTACTTC
CDR3aa: CASSRAAGTYEQYF

abundance: NA
d_gene: TRBD2
j_gene: TRBJ2-3
v_gene: TRBV4-1
CDR3nt: TGCGCCAGCAGCCATCGTGGTAGCGGGAGCACTAGCACAGATACGCAGTATTTT
CDR3aa: CASSHRGSGSTSTDTQYF

abundance: NA
d_gene: NA
j_gene: TRBJ2-1
v_gene: TRBV12-5
CDR3nt: TGTGCTAGTGGTTTGGTACAGCCCGGCTACAATGAGCAGTTCTTC
CDR3aa: CASGLVQPGYNEQFF

abundance: NA
d_gene: NA
j_gene: TRBJ2-5
v_gene: TRBV7-9
CDR3nt: TGTGCCAGCAGCTTAGTAGGCAGAGGAGAGACCCAGTACTTC
CDR3aa: CASSLVGRGETQYF

abundance: few
d_gene: NA
j_gene: TRBJ1-1
v_gene: TRBV19
CDR3nt: TGTGCCACCCAACGCGGGGTCACTGAAGCTTTCTTT
CDR3aa: CATQRGVTEAFF

abundance: NA
d_gene: TRBD1
j_gene: TRBJ1-5
v_gene: TRBV7-6
CDR3nt: TGTGCCAGCTTAGCGGGACAGCCGAATCAGCCCCAGCATTTT
CDR3aa: CASLAGQPNQPQHF

abundance: NA
d_gene: TRBD2
j_gene: TRBJ2-2
v_gene: TRBV7-2
CDR3nt: TGTGCCAGCAGCTTAGCCAGCGGGGGGGCGTACACCGGGGAGCTGTTTTTT
CDR3aa: CASSLASGGAYTGELFF